Shown below are 17 T cell receptor beta chains from a single sample sequenced in a study of blood T cell repertoires in COVID-19. The protocol was immunoSEQ multiplex PCR, while the TCRdb copy is restricted to in-frame clones and leaves out a portion. The table has around 170,000 clones, about 88% seen once; the top ten hold over 13%. The sequenced sample was peripheral blood. The receptors derive from a man aged 30 to 39 with active or convalescent COVID-19.

This clone was seen more than once but under ten times. This chain links TRBV7-2 with TRBJ2-7; 10 bases match TRBD2. CDR1 and CDR2 from the germline V gene are SGHTA and FQGNSA. V trimming: 0 bases; J trimming: 3 bases; junction bases outside the gene matches: 5. The CDR3 covers 16 residues. CDR3 in amino acids: CASSLAGVAGGYEQYF. The DNA of the CDR3 is TGTGCCAGCAGCTTAGCAGGCGTAGCGGGAGGCTACGAGCAGTACTTC. Based on the CDR3 plus reference TRBV7-2 and TRBJ2-7, the full variable domain is GAGVSQSPSNKVTEKGKDVELRCDPISGHTALYWYRQSLGQGLEFLIYFQGNSAPDKSGLPSDRFSAERTGGSVSTLTIQRTQQEDSAVYLCASSLAGVAGGYEQYFGPGTRLTVT.

The genes are TRBV4-1 and TRBJ1-2; tentatively, D is TRBD1 (5 bases). V lost 0 bases and J lost 4, with 15 bases in between. Germline V gene lookup returns CDR1 MGHRA and CDR2 YSYEKL. The CDR3 extends over 16 amino acids. CDR3 loop: CASSQDSLHRGYGYTF. CDR3 sequence (DNA): TGCGCCAGCAGCCAAGATTCGCTCCATAGGGGCTATGGCTACACCTTC.

In this sample, this clone turned up once. CDR3 nucleotide sequence: TGTGCCAGCAGTCCCCCGGGATTATACACCGGGGAGCTGTTTTTT. Its protein product is CASSPPGLYTGELFF. V is TRBV28 and J is TRBJ2-2, with TRBD2 as a possible D gene (5 bases). The CDR3 length is 15 residues. The germline V and J ends were trimmed by 5 bases and 3 bases, with 13 bases remaining between them. Germline V gene data show CDR1 as MDHEN and CDR2 as SYDVKM.

The rearrangement links TRBV21-1 to TRBJ1-6; the DNA was not used to check the table's D call, TRBD1. TRBV21-1 is classified as a pseudogene. The CDR3 totals 18 residues. The CDR3, as DNA: TGTGCCAGCAGCAAAGAGGGGGGCAGGGGGCGAAGTAATTCACCCCTCCACTTT. This codes for CASSKEGGRGRSNSPLHF.

The chain links TRBV5-1 to TRBJ2-2, with D unresolved. This CDR3 has 14 amino acids. The germline CDR1 and CDR2 sequences are SGHRS and YFSETQ. V was cut by 4 bases and J by 5 bases, with 12 bases left in between. CDR3 coding DNA: TGCGCCAGCAGCCGACTCATGGAGACCGGGGAGCTGTTTTTT. Translation gives CASSRLMETGELFF.

The V call is TRBV20-1, the J call TRBJ2-5; tentative D call: TRBD1 (5 bases). Trimming took 4 bases from V and 5 from J, leaving 8 bases between them. This CDR3 spans 11 amino acids. Germline values: CDR1 DFQATT, CDR2 SNEGSKA (reference sequence). The DNA for the CDR3 is TGCAGTGCTAAAGCAGGGGAGACCCAGTACTTC. Translated, it gives CSAKAGETQYF.

Only one count was recorded for this clone. The chain is built from TRBV30 and TRBJ2-2, with 11 bases that match TRBD1. Germline trimming cut 4 bases from V and 4 bases from J; bases unmatched to any gene: 5. CDR3 length: 15 amino acids. Germline assignment: CDR1 GTSNPN and CDR2 SVGIG (reference sequence). In DNA, the CDR3 is TGTGCCTGGATGCGGGACAGGGGGGGCACCGGGGAGCTGTTTTTT. Residues: CAWMRDRGGTGELFF.

CDR3 sequence (DNA): TGCGCCAGCAGCTTGGACAGTCAGTATGGCTACACCTTC. It codes for CASSLDSQYGYTF. The chain has TRBV5-1 and TRBJ1-2; no definite D call. Germline CDR1 SGHRS, CDR2 YFSETQ. Between the trimmed V and J ends, which lost 0 bases and 5 bases, there was a span of 8 bases. This CDR3 is built from 13 residues.

The chain carries TRBV19 and TRBJ1-6; 9 bases match TRBD1. Germline V lookup: CDR1 LNHDA, CDR2 SQIVND (reference sequence). This CDR3 is built from 16 residues. The trim removed 3 bases at V and 8 bases at J, leaving 8 bases unmatched. The DNA of the CDR3 is TGTGCCAGTAGTATTTCCGGGACAGGGTACGATTCACCCCTCCACTTT. This encodes CASSISGTGYDSPLHF.

V is TRBV6-5 and J is TRBJ1-5, with D maybe TRBD1 (6 bases). V lost 0 bases and J lost 1, with 10 bases in between. The CDR3 has 16 residues. Germline lookup yields CDR1 MNHEY and CDR2 SVGAGI. The CDR3 DNA follows: TGTGCCAGCAGTTACTCCGGGACATTGAGCAATCAGCCCCAGCATTTT. Translating it yields CASSYSGTLSNQPQHF.

The chain combines TRBV27 with TRBJ2-7; 8 bases are shared with TRBD1. V lost 4 bases, J lost 3 bases, and 5 bases stayed unmatched. The germline CDR1 and CDR2 sequences are MNHEY and SMNVEV (reference sequence). CDR3 size: 14 residues. CDR3 coding DNA: TGTGCCAGCAGTTGGACCGACAGGGGCTACGAGCAGTACTTC. Protein: CASSWTDRGYEQYF.

The CDR3 bases are TGTGCCAGCAGCCAAGAGGGTGGGGCAGGCACCAACACCGGGGAGCTGTTTTTT. Translation gives CASSQEGGAGTNTGELFF. This chain links TRBV3-1 (or the pseudogene TRBV3-2) with TRBJ2-2; tentative D call: TRBD1 (5 bases). The CDR3 length is 18 residues. The V end was cut by 0 bases, the J end by 2 bases, with 16 bases between. The germline V gene encodes CDR1 LGHDT and CDR2 YNNKEL (reference sequence).

The chain combines TRBV9 with TRBJ1-4; 8 nucleotides match TRBD1. The V gene's germline CDR1 is SGDLS and CDR2 YYNGEE. Trimming at V came to 3 bases and at J to 3 bases, leaving 19 bases not matched to a gene. The CDR3 covers 20 residues. The CDR3 loop reads CASSARPLQTGAVANEKLFF. The CDR3 nucleotides are TGTGCCAGCAGCGCCCGACCCCTACAGACAGGGGCGGTCGCTAATGAAAAACTGTTTTTT.

This rearrangement joins TRBV3-1 (or the pseudogene TRBV3-2) to TRBJ1-1; D uncertain. Trimming removed 7 bases from V and 9 bases from J, with 12 bases in between. CDR1 and CDR2 (germline): LGHDT, YNNKEL (reference sequence). The CDR3 totals 11 residues. DNA for the CDR3: TGTGCCAGCACCCTGAGGGAGAAAGCTTTCTTT. Its protein product is CASTLREKAFF.

The J gene is TRBJ2-1, the V gene TRBV12-3 or TRBV12-4; 9 nucleotides align to TRBD2. The CDR3 spans 13 residues. The V gene end was trimmed by 6 bases and the J gene end by 7 bases; junction bases not matched to a gene: 4. The CDR3 DNA reads TGTGCCAGCAGGGGTAGCGGGAGTAATGAGCAGTTCTTC. Encoded protein: CASRGSGSNEQFF.

The chain joins TRBV7-9 to TRBJ1-2; weak D call: TRBD1 (5 bases). The CDR3 loop spans 16 amino acids. Germline assignment: CDR1 SEHNR and CDR2 FQNEAQ (reference sequence). The V end was cut by 2 bases, the J end by 2 bases, with 15 bases between. CDR3 coding DNA: TGTGCCAGCAGCTTATACGGGGCGGGGACGAACTATGGCTACACCTTC. As protein: CASSLYGAGTNYGYTF.

The chain links TRBV7-9 to TRBJ2-7; the D is unclear. Germline V CDR1 and CDR2: SEHNR, FQNEAQ (reference sequence). CDR3 length equals 14 residues. V was cut by 1 base and J by 7 bases, with 14 bases left in between. The CDR3 coding sequence is TGTGCCAGCAGCTTAGAAGGTCGCAGCAGGGAGCAGTACGTC. Protein: CASSLEGRSREQYV.